This TCR beta chain is drawn from a study of T cells in Graves' hyperthyroidism and ophthalmopathy. The study's findings and limits: Blood shared most expanded thyroid clonotypes above 0.001.

In germline, CDR1 is SGHTA, CDR2 FQGTGA. Trimming left V 8 bases short and J 6 bases short, with 15 bases between. CDR3 length: 13 residues. The authors deemed Graves' hyperthyroidism stable absent ophthalmopathy progression within 18 months. The hyperthyroidism was newly diagnosed and had lasted under 2 months; the patients were aged 18 to 65. Exclusion of a patient resulted from uncontrolled infection, other autoimmune disease, pregnancy or lactation. Amplified TCR beta CDR3 regions derived from RNA transcripts. First-round RT-PCR with HTBI primers amplified the TCR CDR3 region. From the multiplex PCR reads, TCRdb called clonotypes with MiXCR, one entry per CDR3 protein. In the table there are about 98,000 distinct CDR3 sequences, roughly 40% of which are singletons. This clonotype was seen many times. The antigen remains undetermined.

The gene calls are TRBV7-3 and TRBJ2-3, with D perhaps matching TRBD2 (6 bases). The sample was peripheral blood or thyroid tissue (not recorded which). This sequence originates from a woman in her twenties or thirties with Graves' hyperthyroidism. This CDR3 is CASGGTSTDTQYF. The DNA for the CDR3 is TGTGCCAGCGGAGGGACTTCTACCGATACGCAGTATTTT.